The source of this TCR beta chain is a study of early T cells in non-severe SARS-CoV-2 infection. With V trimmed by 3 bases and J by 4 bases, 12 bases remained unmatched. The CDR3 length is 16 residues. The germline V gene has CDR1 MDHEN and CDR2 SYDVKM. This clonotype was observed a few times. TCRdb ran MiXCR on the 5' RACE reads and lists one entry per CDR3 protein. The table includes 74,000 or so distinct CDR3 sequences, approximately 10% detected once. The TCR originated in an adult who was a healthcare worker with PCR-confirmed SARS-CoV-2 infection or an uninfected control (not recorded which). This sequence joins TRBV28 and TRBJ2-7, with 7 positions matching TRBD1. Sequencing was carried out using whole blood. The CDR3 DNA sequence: TGTGCCAGCAGTTTTTCCCAGGGGGATTTAGGTTACGAGCAGTACTTC. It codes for CASSFSQGDLGYEQYF.